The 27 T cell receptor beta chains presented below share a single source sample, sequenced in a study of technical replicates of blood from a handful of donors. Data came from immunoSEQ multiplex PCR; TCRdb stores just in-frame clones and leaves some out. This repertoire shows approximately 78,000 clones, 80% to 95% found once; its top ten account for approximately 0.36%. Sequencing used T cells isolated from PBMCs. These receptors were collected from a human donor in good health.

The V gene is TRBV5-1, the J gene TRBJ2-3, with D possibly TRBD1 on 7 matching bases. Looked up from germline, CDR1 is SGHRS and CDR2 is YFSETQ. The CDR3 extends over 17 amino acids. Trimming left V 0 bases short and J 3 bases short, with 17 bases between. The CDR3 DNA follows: TGCGCCAGCAGCTTGGAGGCAGGGGGAGGTTGGACAGATACGCAGTATTTT. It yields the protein CASSLEAGGGWTDTQYF. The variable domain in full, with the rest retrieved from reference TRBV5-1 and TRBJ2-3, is KAGVTQTPRYLIKTRGQQVTLSCSPISGHRSVSWYQQTPGQGLQFLFEYFSETQRNKGNFPGRFSGRQFSNSRSEMNVSTLELGDSALYLCASSLEAGGGWTDTQYFGPGTRLTVL.

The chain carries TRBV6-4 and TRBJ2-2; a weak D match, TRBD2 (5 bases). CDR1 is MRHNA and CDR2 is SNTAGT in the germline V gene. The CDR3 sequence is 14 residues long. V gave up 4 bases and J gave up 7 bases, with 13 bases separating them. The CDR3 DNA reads TGTGCCAGCAGTGCCTTATACCGGGGCGGGGAGCTGTTTTTT. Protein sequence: CASSALYRGGELFF.

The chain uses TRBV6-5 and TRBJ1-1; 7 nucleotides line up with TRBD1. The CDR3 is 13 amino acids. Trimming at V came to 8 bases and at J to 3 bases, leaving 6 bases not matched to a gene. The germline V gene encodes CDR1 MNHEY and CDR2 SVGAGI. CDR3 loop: CASGPTGDTEAFF. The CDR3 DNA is TGTGCCAGCGGACCTACAGGGGACACTGAAGCTTTCTTT.

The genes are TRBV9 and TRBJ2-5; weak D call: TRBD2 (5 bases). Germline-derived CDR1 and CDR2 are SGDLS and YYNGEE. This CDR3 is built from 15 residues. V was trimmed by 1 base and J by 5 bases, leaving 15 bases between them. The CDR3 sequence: CASSVSPSIDETQYF. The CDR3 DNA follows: TGTGCCAGCAGCGTATCCCCTAGCATTGACGAGACCCAGTACTTC.

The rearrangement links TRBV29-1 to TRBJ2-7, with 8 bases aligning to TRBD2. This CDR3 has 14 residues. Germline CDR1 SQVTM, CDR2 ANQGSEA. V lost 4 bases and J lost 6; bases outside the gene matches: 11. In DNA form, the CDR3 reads TGCAGCGTTGTGTTAGGAGCGGGAGCACGCGAGCAGTACTTC. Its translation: CSVVLGAGAREQYF.

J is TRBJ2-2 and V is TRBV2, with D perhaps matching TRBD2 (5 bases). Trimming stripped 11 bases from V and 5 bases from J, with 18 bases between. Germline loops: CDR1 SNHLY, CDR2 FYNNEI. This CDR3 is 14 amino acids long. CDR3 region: CAAVGRLETGELFF. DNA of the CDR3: TGTGCCGCGGTGGGGAGACTTGAAACCGGGGAGCTGTTTTTT.

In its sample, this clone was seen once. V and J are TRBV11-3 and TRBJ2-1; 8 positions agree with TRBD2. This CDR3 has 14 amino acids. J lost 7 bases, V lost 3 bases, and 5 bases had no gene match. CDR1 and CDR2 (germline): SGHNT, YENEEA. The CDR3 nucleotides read TGTGCCAGCAGCTTGGAAAGCGGGAGTAATGAGCAGTTCTTC. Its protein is CASSLESGSNEQFF. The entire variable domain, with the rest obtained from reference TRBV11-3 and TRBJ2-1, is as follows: EAGVVQSPRYKIIEKKQPVAFWCNPISGHNTLYWYLQNLGQGPELLIRYENEEAVDDSQLPKDRFSAERLKGVDSTLKIQPAELGDSAVYLCASSLESGSNEQFFGPGTRLTVL.

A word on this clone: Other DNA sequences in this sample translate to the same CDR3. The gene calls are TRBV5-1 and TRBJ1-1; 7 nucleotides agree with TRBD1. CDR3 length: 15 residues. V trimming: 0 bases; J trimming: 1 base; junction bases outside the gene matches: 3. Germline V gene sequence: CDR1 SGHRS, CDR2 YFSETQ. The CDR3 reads CASSLAGTANTEAFF. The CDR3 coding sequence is TGCGCCAGCAGCTTGGCCGGGACAGCGAACACTGAAGCTTTCTTT.

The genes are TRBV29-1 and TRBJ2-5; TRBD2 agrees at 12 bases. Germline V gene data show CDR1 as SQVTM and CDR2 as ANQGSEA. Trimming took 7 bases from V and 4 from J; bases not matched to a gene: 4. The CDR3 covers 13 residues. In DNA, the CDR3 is TGCAGCGCTGGGGGACTAGCGGGAGAGACCCAGTACTTC. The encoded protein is CSAGGLAGETQYF.

This CDR3 reads CSARDSEKLFF. CDR3 coding DNA: TGCAGTGCTAGAGATAGTGAAAAACTGTTTTTT. This chain connects TRBV20-1 to TRBJ1-4, with D unclear. CDR3 length: 11 residues. V dropped 0 bases and J dropped 7 bases, with 3 bases sitting between them. Germline loops: CDR1 DFQATT, CDR2 SNEGSKA (reference sequence).

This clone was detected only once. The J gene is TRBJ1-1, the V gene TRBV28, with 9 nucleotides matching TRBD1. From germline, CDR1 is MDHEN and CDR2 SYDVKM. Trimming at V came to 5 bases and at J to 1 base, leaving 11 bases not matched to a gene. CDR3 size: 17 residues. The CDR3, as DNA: TGTGCCAGCAGTGGGACAGGGTGGCGTAAAGCGAACACTGAAGCTTTCTTT. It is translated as CASSGTGWRKANTEAFF.

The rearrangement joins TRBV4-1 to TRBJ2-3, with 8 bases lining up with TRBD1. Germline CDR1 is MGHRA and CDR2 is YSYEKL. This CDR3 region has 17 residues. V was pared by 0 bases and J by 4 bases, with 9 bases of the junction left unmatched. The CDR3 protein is CASSQDRTGSKADTQYF. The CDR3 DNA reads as TGCGCCAGCAGCCAAGATAGGACAGGGTCGAAAGCAGATACGCAGTATTTT.

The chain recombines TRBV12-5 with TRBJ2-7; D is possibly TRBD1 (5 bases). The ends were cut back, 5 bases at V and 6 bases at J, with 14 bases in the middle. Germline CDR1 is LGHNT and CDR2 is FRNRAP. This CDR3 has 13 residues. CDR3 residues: CASGEQDQSEQYF. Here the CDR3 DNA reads TGTGCTAGTGGTGAACAGGACCAGAGCGAGCAGTACTTC.

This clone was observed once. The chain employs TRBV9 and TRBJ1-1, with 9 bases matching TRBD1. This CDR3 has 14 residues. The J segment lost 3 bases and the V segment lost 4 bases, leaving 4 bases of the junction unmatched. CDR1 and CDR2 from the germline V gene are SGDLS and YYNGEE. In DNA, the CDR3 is TGTGCCAGCAGCACGGGACAGGGCTACACTGAAGCTTTCTTT. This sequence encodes CASSTGQGYTEAFF.

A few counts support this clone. CDR3 in DNA: TGTGCCAGCAGGCAACGGGACACCTCTAATGAAAAACTGTTTTTT. Protein product: CASRQRDTSNEKLFF. The gene calls are TRBV7-2 and TRBJ1-4, with D perhaps matching TRBD1 (6 bases). CDR1 and CDR2 from the germline V gene are SGHTA and FQGNSA. The CDR3 loop spans 15 amino acids. Trimming removed 6 bases from V and 3 bases from J, with 14 bases in between.

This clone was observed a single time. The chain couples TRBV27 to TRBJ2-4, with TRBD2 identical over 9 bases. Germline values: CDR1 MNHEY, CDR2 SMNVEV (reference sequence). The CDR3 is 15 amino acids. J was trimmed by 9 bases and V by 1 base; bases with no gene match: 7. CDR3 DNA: TGTGCCAGCAGTTTATTGGCGGGAGGGCCGGTCATTCAGTACTTC. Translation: CASSLLAGGPVIQYF.

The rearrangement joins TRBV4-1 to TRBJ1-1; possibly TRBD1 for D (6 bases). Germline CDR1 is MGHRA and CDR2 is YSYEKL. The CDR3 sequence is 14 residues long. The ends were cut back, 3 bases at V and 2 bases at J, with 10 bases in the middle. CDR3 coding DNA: TGCGCCAGCAGCCAGGACAGAGATAACACTGAAGCTTTCTTT. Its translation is CASSQDRDNTEAFF.

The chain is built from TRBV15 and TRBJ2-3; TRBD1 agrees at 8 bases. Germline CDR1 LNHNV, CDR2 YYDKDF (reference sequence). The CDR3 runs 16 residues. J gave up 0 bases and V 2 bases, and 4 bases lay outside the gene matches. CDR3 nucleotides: TGTGCCACCAGCAGACGGACAGGGTCCAGCACAGATACGCAGTATTTT. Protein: CATSRRTGSSTDTQYF.

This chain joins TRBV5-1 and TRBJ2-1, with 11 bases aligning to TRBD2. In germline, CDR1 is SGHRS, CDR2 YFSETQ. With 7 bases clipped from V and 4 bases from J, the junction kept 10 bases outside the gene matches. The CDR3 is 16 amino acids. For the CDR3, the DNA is TGCGCCAGCGGCCCACTAGCGGGGGATCCTTACAATGAGCAGTTCTTC. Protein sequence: CASGPLAGDPYNEQFF.

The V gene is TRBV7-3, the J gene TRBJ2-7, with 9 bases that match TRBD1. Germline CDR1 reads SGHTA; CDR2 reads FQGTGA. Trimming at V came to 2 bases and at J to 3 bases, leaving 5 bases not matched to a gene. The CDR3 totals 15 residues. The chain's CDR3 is CASSLDGTGLYEQYF. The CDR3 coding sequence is TGTGCCAGCAGCTTAGACGGGACAGGGCTCTACGAGCAGTACTTC.

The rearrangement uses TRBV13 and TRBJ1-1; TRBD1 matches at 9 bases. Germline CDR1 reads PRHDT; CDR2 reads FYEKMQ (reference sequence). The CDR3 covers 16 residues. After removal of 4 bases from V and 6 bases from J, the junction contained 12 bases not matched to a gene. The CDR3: CASSSTGGADSPEAFF. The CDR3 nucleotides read TGTGCCAGCAGCTCCACAGGGGGCGCGGATTCCCCTGAAGCTTTCTTT.

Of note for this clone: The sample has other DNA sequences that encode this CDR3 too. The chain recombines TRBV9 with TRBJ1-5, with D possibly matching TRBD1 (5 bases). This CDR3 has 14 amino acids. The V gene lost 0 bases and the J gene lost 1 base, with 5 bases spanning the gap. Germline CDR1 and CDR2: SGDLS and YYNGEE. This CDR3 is CASSVAGSNQPQHF. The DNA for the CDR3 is TGTGCCAGCAGCGTAGCAGGGAGCAATCAGCCCCAGCATTTT.

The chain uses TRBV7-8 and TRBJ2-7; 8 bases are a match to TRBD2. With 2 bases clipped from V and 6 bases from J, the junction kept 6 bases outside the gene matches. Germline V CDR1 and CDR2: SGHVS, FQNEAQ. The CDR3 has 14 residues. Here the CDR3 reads CASSLRELAGEQYF. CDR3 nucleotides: TGTGCCAGCAGCTTAAGGGAGCTAGCGGGCGAGCAGTACTTC. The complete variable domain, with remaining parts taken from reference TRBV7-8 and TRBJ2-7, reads GAGVSQSPRYKVAKRGQDVALRCDPISGHVSLFWYQQALGQGPEFLTYFQNEAQLDKSGLPSDRFFAERPEGSVSTLKIQRTQQEDSAVYLCASSLRELAGEQYFGPGTRLTVT.

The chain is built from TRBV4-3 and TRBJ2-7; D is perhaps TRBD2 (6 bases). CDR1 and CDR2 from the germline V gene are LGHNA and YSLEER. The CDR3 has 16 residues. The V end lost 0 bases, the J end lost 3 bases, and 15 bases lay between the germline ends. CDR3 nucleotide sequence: TGCGCCAGCAGCCAAGACTCGGAGGGAACCTACTACGAGCAGTACTTC. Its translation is CASSQDSEGTYYEQYF.

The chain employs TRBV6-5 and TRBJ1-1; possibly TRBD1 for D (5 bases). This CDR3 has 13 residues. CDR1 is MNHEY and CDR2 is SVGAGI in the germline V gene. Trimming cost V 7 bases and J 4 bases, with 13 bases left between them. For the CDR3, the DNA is TGTGCCAGCAAAAAAGGGGAGGGCACTGAAGCTTTCTTT. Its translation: CASKKGEGTEAFF.

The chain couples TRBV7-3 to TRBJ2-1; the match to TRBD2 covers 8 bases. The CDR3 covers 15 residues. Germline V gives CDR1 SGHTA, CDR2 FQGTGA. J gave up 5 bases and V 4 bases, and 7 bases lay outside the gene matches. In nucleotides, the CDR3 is TGTGCCAGCAGCTACGGACTAGCTAGTCACAATGAGCAGTTCTTC. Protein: CASSYGLASHNEQFF.

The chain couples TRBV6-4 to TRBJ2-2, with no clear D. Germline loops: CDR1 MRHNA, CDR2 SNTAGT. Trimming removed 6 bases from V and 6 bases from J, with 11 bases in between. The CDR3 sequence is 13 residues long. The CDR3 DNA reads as TGTGCCAGCAGGCCAGGATTGGCCGGGGAGCTGTTTTTT. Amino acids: CASRPGLAGELFF.